This is a list of T cell receptor beta chains from one sample in a study of identical twins. TCRdb called the 5' RACE reads again in MiXCR, with one record for every CDR3 protein. The table has 450,000 or so distinct CDR3 sequences, over 12% seen once. The same sample was also used in a study of yellow fever vaccine responses in identical twins.

What was sequenced was CD4+ T cells sorted from blood. Receptors originate from a woman in her late teens or twenties in good health. The CDR3 runs from the conserved cysteine through the conserved F or W. A D gene is named only where the DNA matches it firmly. The size of a clone is reported for some rows only, either as once, few or many, or as a class for expanded clones.

CDR3 protein,CDR3 DNA,D gene,V gene,clone size,J gene
CASSPRPRFF,TGTGCCAGCAGTCCCAGACCACGGTTCTTC,.,TRBV12-3/TRBV12-4,many,TRBJ2-1
CASSFVALGSEQYF,TGTGCCAGCAGCTTTGTAGCGTTGGGATCCGAGCAGTACTTC,.,TRBV6-2/TRBV6-3,few,TRBJ2-7
CASSLGHSGSTDTQYF,TGCGCCAGCAGCTTGGGGCATAGCGGGAGCACAGATACGCAGTATTTT,TRBD2,TRBV5-1,.,TRBJ2-3
CSARPRLAGRYEQYF,TGCAGTGCTAGGCCCCGACTAGCGGGTCGCTACGAGCAGTACTTC,TRBD2,TRBV20-1,few,TRBJ2-7
CAISDLTGGGTDTQYF,TGTGCCATCAGTGATTTAACAGGAGGAGGCACAGATACGCAGTATTTT,.,TRBV10-3,few,TRBJ2-3
CSARAQAYNQPQHF,TGCAGTGCTAGGGCACAGGCTTACAATCAGCCCCAGCATTTT,.,TRBV20-1,.,TRBJ1-5
CASSPLPPYNEQFF,TGTGCCAGCAGCCCCCTGCCCCCCTACAATGAGCAGTTCTTC,.,TRBV7-6,many,TRBJ2-1
CASTSYTNEQFF,TGTGCCAGCACGTCTTATACAAATGAGCAGTTCTTC,.,TRBV27,.,TRBJ2-1
CASRKTGGGLEQYF,TGTGCCAGCAGGAAGACAGGGGGCGGCCTCGAGCAGTACTTC,TRBD1,TRBV2,.,TRBJ2-7
CASSLEGRGETQYF,TGCGCCAGCAGCTTGGAGGGCAGGGGAGAGACCCAGTACTTC,.,TRBV5-1,.,TRBJ2-5
CASSGSSPGLASYNEQFF,TGTGCCAGCTCTGGGTCCAGCCCGGGACTAGCCTCCTACAATGAGCAGTTCTTC,TRBD2,TRBV11-1,.,TRBJ2-1
CASSLVLGGAYEQYF,TGTGCCAGCAGCTTAGTCCTTGGCGGAGCCTACGAGCAGTACTTC,.,TRBV11-1,.,TRBJ2-7
CASSTPGAYEQYF,TGCGCCAGCAGCACCCCCGGGGCCTACGAGCAGTACTTC,.,TRBV5-1,.,TRBJ2-7
CASSLDHAATNEKLFF,TGTGCCAGCAGCTTAGATCACGCTGCAACTAATGAAAAACTGTTTTTT,.,TRBV11-3,.,TRBJ1-4
CASSFGSNYGYTF,TGTGCCAGCAGCTTTGGGTCGAACTATGGCTACACCTTC,.,TRBV7-9,.,TRBJ1-2
CASSAEVNYGYTF,TGCGCCAGCAGCGCGGAGGTTAACTATGGCTACACCTTC,.,TRBV10-2,many,TRBJ1-2
CASSYSGAATNEKLFF,TGTGCCAGCAGTTACTCAGGAGCTGCAACTAATGAAAAACTGTTTTTT,.,TRBV6-5,.,TRBJ1-4
CASSYSETNTGELFF,TGTGCCAGCAGTTACTCCGAAACGAACACCGGGGAGCTGTTTTTT,.,TRBV6-5,.,TRBJ2-2
CASSRGLAGASPSEQYF,TGTGCCAGCAGCCGTGGACTAGCGGGGGCCAGCCCCTCCGAGCAGTACTTC,TRBD2,TRBV7-2,few,TRBJ2-7
CASSLGGWLAAQTQYF,TGTGCCAGCAGCTTAGGCGGTTGGCTAGCGGCCCAGACCCAGTACTTC,TRBD2,TRBV7-2,.,TRBJ2-5
CASSLGAGREITDTQYF,TGTGCCAGCAGTTTAGGCGCCGGGCGGGAGATCACAGATACGCAGTATTTT,TRBD2,TRBV12-3/TRBV12-4,.,TRBJ2-3
CASSQASGEYEQYF,TGTGCCAGCAGCCAAGCTAGCGGGGAATACGAGCAGTACTTC,TRBD2,TRBV3-1,.,TRBJ2-7
CASRVAGGNTGELFF,TGTGCCAGCAGAGTAGCGGGAGGGAACACCGGGGAGCTGTTTTTT,TRBD2,TRBV7-2,.,TRBJ2-2
CAISEADRKTYEQYF,TGTGCCATCAGTGAGGCGGACAGGAAAACTTACGAGCAGTACTTC,TRBD1,TRBV10-3,.,TRBJ2-7
CSARARTVRMGELFF,TGCAGTGCTAGAGCTCGGACAGTGAGGATGGGGGAGCTGTTTTTT,.,TRBV20-1,few,TRBJ2-2
CSSGAEERSSYEQYF,TGCAGCTCGGGGGCTGAGGAACGGAGCTCCTACGAGCAGTACTTC,.,TRBV29-1,.,TRBJ2-7
CASSRGQFYNSPLHF,TGTGCCAGCAGCCGAGGACAGTTCTATAATTCACCCCTCCACTTT,.,TRBV7-9,.,TRBJ1-6
CASSPRTAGELFF,TGCGCCAGCAGCCCCAGGACGGCCGGGGAGCTGTTTTTT,.,TRBV5-1,few,TRBJ2-2
CASSQSSGGADTQYF,TGCGCCAGCAGCCAATCTAGCGGGGGGGCAGATACGCAGTATTTT,TRBD2,TRBV5-1,.,TRBJ2-3
CASSLDGTGPEKLFF,TGTGCCAGCAGTCTAGATGGGACAGGTCCTGAAAAACTGTTTTTT,TRBD1,TRBV12-3/TRBV12-4,many,TRBJ1-4
CASTGRTSRETQYF,TGTGCCAGCACCGGACGGACTAGCCGGGAGACCCAGTACTTC,TRBD2,TRBV2,.,TRBJ2-5
CASRTGLGEQYF,TGTGCCAGCAGGACAGGGTTAGGCGAGCAGTACTTC,TRBD1,TRBV6-2/TRBV6-3,few,TRBJ2-7
CASHGPQETQYF,TGCGCCAGCCACGGGCCACAAGAGACCCAGTACTTC,.,TRBV5-1,.,TRBJ2-5
CASSGSWDGSEQFF,TGTGCCAGCAGCGGATCCTGGGATGGGAGTGAGCAGTTCTTC,.,TRBV9,.,TRBJ2-1
CATQDSGEHNEQFF,TGTGCCACCCAAGACAGTGGGGAACACAATGAGCAGTTCTTC,.,TRBV24-1,few,TRBJ2-1
CASSPGPGGNQPQHF,TGCGCCAGCAGCCCGGGACCCGGAGGTAATCAGCCCCAGCATTTT,.,TRBV5-1,many,TRBJ1-5
CASSQPRGADTQYF,TGCGCCAGCAGCCAACCCAGGGGGGCAGATACGCAGTATTTT,.,TRBV4-1,few,TRBJ2-3
CATWGGSRTSTDTQYF,TGTGCCACCTGGGGCGGGAGCCGTACTAGCACAGATACGCAGTATTTT,TRBD2,TRBV6-1,many,TRBJ2-3
CASSSGTSGITDTQYF,TGTGCCAGCAGCTCCGGGACTAGCGGGATCACAGATACGCAGTATTTT,TRBD2,TRBV11-2,many,TRBJ2-3
CASSQGPLGEFF,TGTGCCAGCAGCCAAGGTCCTCTAGGTGAGTTCTTC,.,TRBV3-1,.,TRBJ2-1
CATSTGGWGAGYEQYF,TGTGCCACCAGCACAGGGGGGTGGGGAGCGGGCTACGAGCAGTACTTC,.,TRBV15,few,TRBJ2-7
CASSRTGGVSYEQYF,TGTGCCAGCAGCCGTACCGGGGGAGTTTCCTACGAGCAGTACTTC,.,TRBV7-2,few,TRBJ2-7
CASSFAGWTSGDQETQYF,TGTGCCAGCAGTTTTGCGGGCTGGACTAGCGGAGACCAAGAGACCCAGTACTTC,TRBD2,TRBV28,few,TRBJ2-5
CASSLRAGGMFF,TGTGCCAGCAGCTTACGAGCGGGAGGAATGTTCTTC,TRBD2,TRBV11-2,many,TRBJ2-1
CASSPQTGLSYEQYF,TGTGCCAGCAGCCCCCAGACAGGGTTGTCCTACGAGCAGTACTTC,TRBD1,TRBV7-9,many,TRBJ2-7
CSAYRTGSSYEQYF,TGCAGTGCTTATAGGACAGGAAGCTCCTACGAGCAGTACTTC,TRBD1,TRBV20-1,.,TRBJ2-7
CASSFADRGRGTDTQYF,TGTGCCAGCAGTTTCGCGGACAGGGGGCGAGGCACAGATACGCAGTATTTT,TRBD1,TRBV6-5,.,TRBJ2-3
CASSSRYREPYEQYF,TGTGCCAGCAGCTCCCGGTATCGCGAACCCTACGAGCAGTACTTC,.,TRBV5-4,.,TRBJ2-7
CASSAPGLGLGEQYF,TGTGCCAGTAGTGCACCGGGACTGGGACTAGGAGAGCAGTACTTC,TRBD2,TRBV19,.,TRBJ2-7
CAWTVRGASTDTQYF,TGTGCCTGGACGGTTCGGGGGGCTAGCACAGATACGCAGTATTTT,.,TRBV30,.,TRBJ2-3
CASSVVSGNTGELFF,TGTGCCAGCAGCGTAGTTTCGGGGAACACCGGGGAGCTGTTTTTT,.,TRBV9,.,TRBJ2-2
CASRDKRNEKLFF,TGTGCCAGCAGGGACAAGAGGAATGAAAAACTGTTTTTT,.,TRBV28,.,TRBJ1-4
CASSLEGLKGGYGYTF,TGTGCCAGCAGCTTAGAGGGCCTTAAGGGAGGTTATGGCTACACCTTC,.,TRBV7-2,.,TRBJ1-2
CATSELGELFF,TGTGCCACCAGTGAACTCGGGGAGCTGTTTTTT,.,TRBV24-1,.,TRBJ2-2
CASSLLGPRHYGYTF,TGTGCCAGCAGTTTATTGGGACCGAGGCACTATGGCTACACCTTC,.,TRBV27,.,TRBJ1-2
CASSQDHPGVPNTGELFF,TGTGCCAGCAGCCAAGACCATCCGGGAGTCCCGAACACCGGGGAGCTGTTTTTT,.,TRBV3-1,few,TRBJ2-2
CASSQPGLVQETQYF,TGCGCCAGCAGTCAGCCGGGACTAGTCCAAGAGACCCAGTACTTC,TRBD2,TRBV5-1,.,TRBJ2-5
CSARARTSGYNEQFF,TGCAGTGCTAGAGCTAGGACTAGCGGGTACAATGAGCAGTTCTTC,TRBD2,TRBV20-1,many,TRBJ2-1
CASRARTDPRDEQYF,TGTGCCAGCAGAGCGAGGACAGACCCCCGGGACGAGCAGTACTTC,.,TRBV2,.,TRBJ2-7